This T cell receptor (beta chain) came from a study of cytomegalovirus exposure and HLA in healthy donors. Study background: A subsequent analysis reported that the roughly 120 validation repertoires were produced on the same platform that had also been used for the 666 first-cohort repertoires. Study results and limitations: The tendency of first-cohort TCR clusters to co-occur in the 120 validation repertoires was identified by a subsequent analysis.

J gave up 9 bases and V 4 bases, and 9 bases lay outside the gene matches. The CDR3 has 14 amino acids. The germline gives CDR1 SGDLS, CDR2 YYNGEE. As to this clone: Its antigen remains unidentified.

Donors came from a validation cohort of over a hundred subjects, distinct from the first 666-subject cohort. Some clones are missing from TCRdb's copy, which holds only in-frame ones; the method was immunoSEQ multiplex PCR. The sample has 150,000 to 200,000 clones; roughly 82% are singletons. This receptor was identified in a man in his late teens or twenties in good health and CMV-seropositive. This chain uses TRBV9 with TRBJ2-1, with TRBD2 matching over 8 bases. Material: PBMCs. CDR3 in DNA: TGTGCCAGCAGCCCGGGGGGGACCACCAGTGAGCAGTTCTTC. This translates into CASSPGGTTSEQFF.